A selection of T cell receptor beta chains follows, all from one sample in a study of OX40 agonist ivuxolimab in advanced cancers. The table came from immunoSEQ multiplex PCR; TCRdb's copy has only in-frame clones and leaves some out. The sample has 69,000 or so clones, 65% to 90% seen once. This material consisted of CD4+ or CD8+ T cells sorted from blood, taken in a trial of the OX40 agonist ivuxolimab. The receptors originated from an adult with an advanced solid tumor such as melanoma, head and neck, liver or kidney cancer. Each CDR3 is given with its conserved first and last residue. The D gene is left open where the match is weak. A row's size may be missing; if present it is once, few, many or a size class.

d_call: -
j_call: TRBJ1-1
clone_size: -
v_call: TRBV18
cdr3_length: 15
cdr3_aa: CASSPPAGRDTEAFF
cdr3_nt: TGTGCCAGCTCACCACCGGCAGGGCGCGACACTGAAGCTTTCTTT

d_call: -
j_call: TRBJ1-5
clone_size: once
v_call: TRBV6-5
cdr3_length: 14
cdr3_aa: CASRAGTVNQPQHF
cdr3_nt: TGTGCCAGCAGGGCCGGGACGGTGAATCAGCCCCAGCATTTT

d_call: -
j_call: TRBJ2-7
clone_size: few
v_call: TRBV18
cdr3_length: 13
cdr3_aa: CASSSLRSYEQYF
cdr3_nt: TGTGCCAGCTCATCCCTCCGCTCCTACGAGCAGTACTTC

d_call: -
j_call: TRBJ2-1
clone_size: -
v_call: TRBV7-9
cdr3_length: 14
cdr3_aa: CASSLAYLAHEQFF
cdr3_nt: TGTGCCAGCAGCTTAGCTTATCTCGCGCATGAGCAGTTCTTC

d_call: TRBD1
j_call: TRBJ2-7
clone_size: -
v_call: TRBV5-1
cdr3_length: 15
cdr3_aa: CASSLGDRGAYEQYF
cdr3_nt: TGCGCCAGCAGCTTGGGGGACAGGGGGGCCTACGAGCAGTACTTC

d_call: -
j_call: TRBJ2-5
clone_size: -
v_call: TRBV18
cdr3_length: 15
cdr3_aa: CASSPIWQSQETQYF
cdr3_nt: TGTGCCAGCTCACCAATTTGGCAGTCGCAAGAGACCCAGTACTTC

d_call: -
j_call: TRBJ2-1
clone_size: -
v_call: TRBV11-3
cdr3_length: 14
cdr3_aa: CASSLPGHGNEQFF
cdr3_nt: TGTGCCAGCAGCTTACCGGGACACGGCAATGAGCAGTTCTTC

d_call: TRBD2
j_call: TRBJ2-7
clone_size: -
v_call: TRBV6-1
cdr3_length: 16
cdr3_aa: CASSEARGGAPYEQYF
cdr3_nt: TGTGCCAGCAGTGAAGCCCGGGGGGGGGCCCCCTACGAGCAGTACTTC

d_call: -
j_call: TRBJ2-3
clone_size: -
v_call: TRBV6-6
cdr3_length: 12
cdr3_aa: CASSAITDTQYF
cdr3_nt: TGTGCCAGCAGTGCCATTACAGATACGCAGTATTTT

d_call: -
j_call: TRBJ1-1
clone_size: once
v_call: TRBV21-1
cdr3_length: 16
cdr3_aa: CASSKDPRTGTTEAFF
cdr3_nt: TGTGCCAGCAGCAAAGACCCGCGGACGGGTACGACTGAAGCTTTCTTT

d_call: TRBD1
j_call: TRBJ2-5
clone_size: few
v_call: TRBV7-6
cdr3_length: 16
cdr3_aa: CASSLAGAGGEETQYF
cdr3_nt: TGTGCCAGCAGCTTAGCAGGGGCAGGGGGAGAAGAGACCCAGTACTTC

d_call: -
j_call: TRBJ2-7
clone_size: -
v_call: TRBV28
cdr3_length: 15
cdr3_aa: CASKTGTASSYEQYF
cdr3_nt: TGTGCCAGCAAAACCGGGACCGCGAGCTCCTACGAGCAGTACTTC

d_call: TRBD2
j_call: TRBJ2-5
clone_size: -
v_call: TRBV5-4
cdr3_length: 15
cdr3_aa: CASSLVKAGEETQYF
cdr3_nt: TGTGCCAGCAGCTTGGTTAAGGCGGGGGAAGAGACCCAGTACTTC

d_call: -
j_call: TRBJ2-3
clone_size: -
v_call: TRBV7-8
cdr3_length: 12
cdr3_aa: CASSWGSDTQYF
cdr3_nt: TGTGCCAGCAGTTGGGGGTCAGATACGCAGTATTTT

d_call: -
j_call: TRBJ1-2
clone_size: -
v_call: TRBV7-8
cdr3_length: 21
cdr3_aa: CASSPILVQGPSSPRYYGYTF
cdr3_nt: TGTGCCAGCAGCCCCATTCTAGTACAGGGCCCATCATCCCCACGTTACTATGGCTACACCTTC

d_call: TRBD2
j_call: TRBJ2-7
clone_size: -
v_call: TRBV4-3
cdr3_length: 19
cdr3_aa: CASSQDVSSGTSFSYEQYF
cdr3_nt: TGCGCCAGCAGCCAAGATGTTAGTAGCGGGACCTCCTTTTCCTACGAGCAGTACTTC

d_call: TRBD1
j_call: TRBJ1-6
clone_size: -
v_call: TRBV27
cdr3_length: 15
cdr3_aa: CASSRTGTYNSPLHF
cdr3_nt: TGTGCCAGCAGCCGGACAGGAACCTATAATTCACCCCTCCACTTT

d_call: -
j_call: TRBJ2-1
clone_size: -
v_call: TRBV6-4
cdr3_length: 13
cdr3_aa: CASSLESYNEQFF
cdr3_nt: TGTGCCAGCAGCTTGGAGTCCTACAATGAGCAGTTCTTC

d_call: -
j_call: TRBJ2-5
clone_size: once
v_call: TRBV5-5
cdr3_length: 11
cdr3_aa: CASSPQETQYF
cdr3_nt: TGTGCCAGCAGCCCGCAAGAGACCCAGTACTTC

d_call: -
j_call: TRBJ1-3
clone_size: -
v_call: TRBV9
cdr3_length: 15
cdr3_aa: CASSSKGERGNTIYF
cdr3_nt: TGTGCCAGCAGCTCAAAGGGCGAGAGGGGAAACACCATATATTTT

d_call: TRBD1
j_call: TRBJ1-4
clone_size: -
v_call: TRBV6-5
cdr3_length: 15
cdr3_aa: CASRTGALRNEKLFF
cdr3_nt: TGTGCCAGCCGGACAGGGGCCTTGCGAAATGAAAAACTGTTTTTT

d_call: -
j_call: TRBJ2-3
clone_size: -
v_call: TRBV6-5
cdr3_length: 15
cdr3_aa: CASSYDFRGADTQYF
cdr3_nt: TGTGCCAGCAGTTACGATTTCAGGGGGGCAGATACGCAGTATTTT

d_call: -
j_call: TRBJ2-7
clone_size: -
v_call: TRBV6-5
cdr3_length: 13
cdr3_aa: CASMGQASYEQYF
cdr3_nt: TGTGCCAGCATGGGGCAGGCGTCCTACGAGCAGTACTTC

d_call: -
j_call: TRBJ1-3
clone_size: -
v_call: TRBV6-1
cdr3_length: 13
cdr3_aa: CASSTSGGNTIYF
cdr3_nt: TGTGCCAGCAGTACAAGCGGCGGAAACACCATATATTTT

d_call: -
j_call: TRBJ1-5
clone_size: medium-sized
v_call: TRBV6-5
cdr3_length: 15
cdr3_aa: CASSYTTGSDQPQHF
cdr3_nt: TGTGCCAGCAGTTACACGACAGGTTCGGATCAGCCCCAGCATTTT

d_call: -
j_call: TRBJ2-7
clone_size: -
v_call: TRBV4-2
cdr3_length: 12
cdr3_aa: CASSHPLAEQYF
cdr3_nt: TGTGCCAGCAGCCACCCACTAGCAGAGCAGTACTTC

d_call: -
j_call: TRBJ2-1
clone_size: -
v_call: TRBV25-1
cdr3_length: 14
cdr3_aa: CASKAGLEINEQFF
cdr3_nt: TGTGCCAGCAAAGCAGGCCTTGAGATCAATGAGCAGTTCTTC

d_call: TRBD1
j_call: TRBJ2-7
clone_size: few
v_call: TRBV7-9
cdr3_length: 15
cdr3_aa: CASSPPGTGKTEQYF
cdr3_nt: TGTGCCAGCAGCCCCCCTGGGACAGGGAAGACCGAGCAGTACTTC

d_call: -
j_call: TRBJ1-1
clone_size: -
v_call: TRBV10-3
cdr3_length: 15
cdr3_aa: CAISEGVGWNTEAFF
cdr3_nt: TGTGCCATCAGTGAAGGTGTAGGCTGGAACACTGAAGCTTTCTTT

d_call: -
j_call: TRBJ1-1
clone_size: -
v_call: TRBV6-5
cdr3_length: 14
cdr3_aa: CASSYGRTDTEAFF
cdr3_nt: TGTGCCAGCAGTTACGGACGGACTGACACTGAAGCTTTCTTT

d_call: TRBD1
j_call: TRBJ2-5
clone_size: -
v_call: TRBV7-3
cdr3_length: 13
cdr3_aa: CASSSQGSGTQYF
cdr3_nt: TGTGCCAGCAGCTCACAGGGGTCGGGGACCCAGTACTTC

d_call: -
j_call: TRBJ2-5
clone_size: once
v_call: TRBV4-1
cdr3_length: 13
cdr3_aa: CASSLKGYETQYF
cdr3_nt: TGCGCCAGCAGCCTAAAGGGATACGAGACCCAGTACTTC

d_call: -
j_call: TRBJ1-5
clone_size: -
v_call: TRBV7-2
cdr3_length: 15
cdr3_aa: CASSRMGGNNQPQHF
cdr3_nt: TGTGCCAGCAGCCGAATGGGGGGGAACAATCAGCCCCAGCATTTT

d_call: TRBD1
j_call: TRBJ1-1
clone_size: -
v_call: TRBV6-5
cdr3_length: 14
cdr3_aa: CASSKPPGGTEAFF
cdr3_nt: TGTGCCAGCAGCAAACCTCCAGGGGGCACTGAAGCTTTCTTT

d_call: TRBD1
j_call: TRBJ1-1
clone_size: -
v_call: TRBV5-5
cdr3_length: 12
cdr3_aa: CASSLDRVGAFF
cdr3_nt: TGTGCCAGCAGCCTTGACAGGGTAGGAGCTTTCTTT

d_call: -
j_call: TRBJ1-2
clone_size: -
v_call: TRBV5-1
cdr3_length: 14
cdr3_aa: CASSLEGSDYGYTF
cdr3_nt: TGCGCCAGCAGCTTGGAGGGCAGTGACTATGGCTACACCTTC

d_call: -
j_call: TRBJ1-2
clone_size: few
v_call: TRBV9
cdr3_length: 15
cdr3_aa: CASSSFGGEEYGYTF
cdr3_nt: TGTGCCAGCAGCTCCTTTGGGGGCGAGGAATATGGCTACACCTTC

d_call: TRBD2
j_call: TRBJ2-1
clone_size: -
v_call: TRBV9
cdr3_length: 16
cdr3_aa: CASSVGLAQNYNEQFF
cdr3_nt: TGTGCCAGCAGCGTAGGACTAGCGCAAAACTACAATGAGCAGTTCTTC

d_call: -
j_call: TRBJ1-3
clone_size: -
v_call: TRBV6-5
cdr3_length: 15
cdr3_aa: CASRRNGDSGNTIYF
cdr3_nt: TGTGCCAGCAGACGTAACGGAGACTCTGGAAACACCATATATTTT

d_call: -
j_call: TRBJ2-3
clone_size: -
v_call: TRBV6-5
cdr3_length: 13
cdr3_aa: CASSGSRPDTQYF
cdr3_nt: TGTGCCAGCAGTGGGTCGAGGCCAGATACGCAGTATTTT

d_call: -
j_call: TRBJ2-5
clone_size: -
v_call: TRBV19
cdr3_length: 14
cdr3_aa: CASRGPNKQETQYF
cdr3_nt: TGTGCCAGTAGGGGGCCTAACAAACAAGAGACCCAGTACTTC

d_call: -
j_call: TRBJ2-7
clone_size: -
v_call: TRBV28
cdr3_length: 15
cdr3_aa: CASSLSSGGAYEQYF
cdr3_nt: TGTGCCAGCAGTCTATCGTCGGGCGGAGCCTACGAGCAGTACTTC

d_call: TRBD1
j_call: TRBJ2-7
clone_size: -
v_call: TRBV10-3
cdr3_length: 15
cdr3_aa: CAISEAGTGTYEQYF
cdr3_nt: TGTGCCATCAGTGAGGCCGGGACAGGGACCTACGAGCAGTACTTC

d_call: -
j_call: TRBJ2-3
clone_size: -
v_call: TRBV29-1
cdr3_length: 13
cdr3_aa: CSVVTGSTDAQYF
cdr3_nt: TGCAGCGTTGTAACAGGGAGCACAGATGCGCAGTATTTT

d_call: -
j_call: TRBJ2-1
clone_size: -
v_call: TRBV27
cdr3_length: 15
cdr3_aa: CASSPRGSGGGEQFF
cdr3_nt: TGTGCCAGCAGCCCGCGGGGTAGCGGAGGGGGTGAGCAGTTCTTC

d_call: -
j_call: TRBJ1-2
clone_size: once
v_call: TRBV6-1
cdr3_length: 14
cdr3_aa: CASSQVRVGNGYTF
cdr3_nt: TGTGCCAGCAGTCAAGTCAGGGTGGGGAATGGCTACACCTTC

d_call: TRBD2
j_call: TRBJ2-3
clone_size: -
v_call: TRBV5-4
cdr3_length: 15
cdr3_aa: CASSRGGTSTDTQYF
cdr3_nt: TGTGCCAGCAGCCGCGGGGGGACTAGCACAGATACGCAGTATTTT